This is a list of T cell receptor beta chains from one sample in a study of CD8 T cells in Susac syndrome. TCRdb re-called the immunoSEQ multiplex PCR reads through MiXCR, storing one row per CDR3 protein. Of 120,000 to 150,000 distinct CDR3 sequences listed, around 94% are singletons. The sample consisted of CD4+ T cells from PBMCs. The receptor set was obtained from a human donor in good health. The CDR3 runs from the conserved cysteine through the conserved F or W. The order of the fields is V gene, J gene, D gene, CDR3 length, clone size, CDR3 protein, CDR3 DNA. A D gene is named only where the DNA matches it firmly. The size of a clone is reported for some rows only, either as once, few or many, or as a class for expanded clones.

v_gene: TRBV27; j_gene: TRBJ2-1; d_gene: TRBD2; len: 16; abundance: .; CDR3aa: CASSPIAGKRNNEQFF; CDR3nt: TGTGCCAGCAGTCCAATAGCGGGGAAAAGGAACAATGAGCAGTTCTTC
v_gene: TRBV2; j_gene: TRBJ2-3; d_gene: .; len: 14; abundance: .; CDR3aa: CAGGAGVGTDTQYF; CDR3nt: TGTGCCGGGGGGGCGGGAGTGGGCACAGATACGCAGTATTTT
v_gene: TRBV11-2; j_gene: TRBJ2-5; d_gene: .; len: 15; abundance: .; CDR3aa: CASSSPGRRQETQYF; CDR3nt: TGTGCCAGCAGCTCTCCAGGGAGGAGACAAGAGACCCAGTACTTC
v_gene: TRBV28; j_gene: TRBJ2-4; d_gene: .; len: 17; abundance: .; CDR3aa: CASSLKLRLLAKNIQYF; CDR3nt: TGTGCCAGCAGTCTAAAGCTCCGGCTGCTAGCCAAAAACATTCAGTACTTC
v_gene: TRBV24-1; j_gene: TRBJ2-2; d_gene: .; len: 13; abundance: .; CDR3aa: CATSGGLTGELFF; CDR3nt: TGTGCCACCAGTGGGGGGCTCACCGGGGAGCTGTTTTTT
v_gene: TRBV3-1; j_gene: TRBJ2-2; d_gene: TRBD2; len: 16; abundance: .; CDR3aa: CASSQSLAGATGELFF; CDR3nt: TGTGCCAGCAGCCAATCACTAGCGGGAGCCACCGGGGAGCTGTTTTTT
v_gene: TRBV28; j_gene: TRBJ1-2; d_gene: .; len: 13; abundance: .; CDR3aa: CASSPTEYYGYTF; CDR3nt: TGTGCCAGCAGCCCTACGGAATACTATGGCTACACCTTC
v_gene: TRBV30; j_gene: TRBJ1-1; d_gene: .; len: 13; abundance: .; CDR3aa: CAWSRGPDTEAFF; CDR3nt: TGTGCCTGGAGTAGGGGCCCGGACACTGAAGCTTTCTTT
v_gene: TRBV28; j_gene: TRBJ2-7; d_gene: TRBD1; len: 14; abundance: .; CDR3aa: CASSSGGEPYEQYF; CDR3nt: TGTGCCAGCAGTTCAGGGGGCGAGCCCTACGAGCAGTACTTC
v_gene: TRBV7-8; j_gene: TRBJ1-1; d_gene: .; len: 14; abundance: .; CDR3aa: CASSLGRGNTEAFF; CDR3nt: TGTGCCAGCAGCTTAGGGAGGGGGAACACTGAAGCTTTCTTT
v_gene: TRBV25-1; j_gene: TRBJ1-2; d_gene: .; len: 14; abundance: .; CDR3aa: CASSERAGPIGYTF; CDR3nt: TGTGCCAGCAGTGAACGGGCAGGGCCGATTGGCTACACCTTC
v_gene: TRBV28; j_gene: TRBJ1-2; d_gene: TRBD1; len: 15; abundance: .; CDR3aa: CASSFPTGQGDGYTF; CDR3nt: TGTGCCAGCAGTTTCCCGACGGGACAGGGTGATGGCTACACCTTC
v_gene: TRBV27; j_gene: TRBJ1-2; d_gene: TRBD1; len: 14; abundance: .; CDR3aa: CASSDSGGPWGYTF; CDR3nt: TGTGCCAGCAGCGATTCAGGGGGTCCTTGGGGCTACACCTTC
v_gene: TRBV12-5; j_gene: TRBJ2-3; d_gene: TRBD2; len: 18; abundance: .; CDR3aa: CASGLGPGTSGITEAQYF; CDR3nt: TGTGCTAGTGGTTTGGGGCCCGGGACTAGCGGAATCACAGAGGCGCAGTATTTT
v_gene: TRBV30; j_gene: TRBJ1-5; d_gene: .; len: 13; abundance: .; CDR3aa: CAWSRGSNQPQHF; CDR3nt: TGTGCCTGGAGCAGGGGTAGCAATCAGCCCCAGCATTTT
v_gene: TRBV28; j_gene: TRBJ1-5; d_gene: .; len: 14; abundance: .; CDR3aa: CASSFDGGYQPQHF; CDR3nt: TGTGCCAGCAGTTTTGACGGAGGATATCAGCCCCAGCATTTT
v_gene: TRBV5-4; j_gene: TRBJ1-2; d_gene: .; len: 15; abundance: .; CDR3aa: CASSLVGVTLYGYTF; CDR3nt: TGTGCCAGCAGCTTGGTTGGGGTCACCCTCTATGGCTACACCTTC
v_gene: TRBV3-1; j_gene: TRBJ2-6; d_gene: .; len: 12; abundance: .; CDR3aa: CASSHGANVLTF; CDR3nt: TGTGCCAGCAGCCATGGGGCCAACGTCCTGACTTTC
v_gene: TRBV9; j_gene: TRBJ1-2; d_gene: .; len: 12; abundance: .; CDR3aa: CASSVAGLGYTF; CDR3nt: TGTGCCAGCAGCGTAGCAGGGCTTGGCTACACCTTC
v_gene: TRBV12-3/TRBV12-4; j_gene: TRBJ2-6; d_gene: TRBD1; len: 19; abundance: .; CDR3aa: CASSKHRQGSIPGANVLTF; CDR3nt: TGTGCCAGCAGCAAACATAGACAGGGATCGATCCCCGGGGCCAACGTCCTGACTTTC
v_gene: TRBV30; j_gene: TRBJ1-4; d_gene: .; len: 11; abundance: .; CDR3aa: CAWTRSEKLFF; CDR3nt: TGTGCCTGGACGAGGAGTGAAAAACTGTTTTTT
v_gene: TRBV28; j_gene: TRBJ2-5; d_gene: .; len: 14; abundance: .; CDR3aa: CASSPAGRQETQYF; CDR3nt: TGTGCCAGCAGCCCCGCCGGGCGGCAAGAGACCCAGTACTTC
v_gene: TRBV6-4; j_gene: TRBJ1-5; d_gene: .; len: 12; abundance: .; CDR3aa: CALGDVNQPQHF; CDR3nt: TGTGCTCTAGGGGATGTGAATCAGCCCCAGCATTTT
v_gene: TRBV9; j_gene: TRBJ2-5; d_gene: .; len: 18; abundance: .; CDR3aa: CASSVEEGGGTYQETQYF; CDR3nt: TGTGCCAGCAGCGTAGAAGAGGGTGGGGGGACGTACCAAGAGACCCAGTACTTC
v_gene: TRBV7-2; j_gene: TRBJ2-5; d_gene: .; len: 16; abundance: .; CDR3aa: CASSLVQGHFQETQYF; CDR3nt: TGTGCCAGCAGCTTAGTCCAGGGACACTTCCAAGAGACCCAGTACTTC
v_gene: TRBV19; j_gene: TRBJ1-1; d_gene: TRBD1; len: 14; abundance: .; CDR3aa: CASRPGQRFGEAFF; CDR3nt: TGTGCCAGTAGGCCGGGACAGCGATTTGGTGAAGCTTTCTTT
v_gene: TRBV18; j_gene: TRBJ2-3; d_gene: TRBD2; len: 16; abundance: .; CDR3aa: CASSPSASGSSDTQYF; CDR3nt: TGTGCCAGCTCACCATCGGCTAGCGGGAGCTCAGATACGCAGTATTTT
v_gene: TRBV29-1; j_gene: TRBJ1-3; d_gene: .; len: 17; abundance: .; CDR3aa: CSVHGPTDRTSGNTIYF; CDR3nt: TGCAGCGTTCACGGCCCGACCGACAGAACCTCTGGAAACACCATATATTTT
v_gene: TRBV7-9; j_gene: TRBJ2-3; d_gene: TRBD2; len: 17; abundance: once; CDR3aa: CASSLGLSAGAADTQYF; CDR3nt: TGTGCCAGCAGCTTAGGGCTTTCAGCGGGAGCTGCCGATACGCAGTATTTT
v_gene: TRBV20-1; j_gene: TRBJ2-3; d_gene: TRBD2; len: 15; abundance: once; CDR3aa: CSAFGLAGGGDTQYF; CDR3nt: TGCAGTGCTTTCGGACTAGCGGGAGGAGGTGATACGCAGTATTTT
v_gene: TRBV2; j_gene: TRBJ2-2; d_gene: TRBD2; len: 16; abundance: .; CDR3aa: CASTEGLAVRTGELFF; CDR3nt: TGTGCCAGCACCGAGGGGCTAGCGGTGAGGACCGGGGAGCTGTTTTTT
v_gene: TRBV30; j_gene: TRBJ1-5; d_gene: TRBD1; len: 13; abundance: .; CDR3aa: CAWSVQGSQPQHF; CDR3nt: TGTGCCTGGAGTGTACAGGGGTCCCAGCCCCAGCATTTT
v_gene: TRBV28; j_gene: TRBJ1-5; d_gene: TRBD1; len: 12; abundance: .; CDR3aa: CATTGGNQPQHF; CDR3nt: TGTGCCACCACAGGGGGCAATCAGCCCCAGCATTTT
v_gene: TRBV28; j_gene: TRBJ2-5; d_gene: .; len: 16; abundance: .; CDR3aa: CASSFGGVLHQETQYF; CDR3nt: TGTGCCAGCAGTTTCGGAGGGGTACTCCATCAAGAGACCCAGTACTTC
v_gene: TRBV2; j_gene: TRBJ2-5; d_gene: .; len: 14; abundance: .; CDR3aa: CASSEGTYQETQYF; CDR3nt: TGTGCCAGCAGTGAAGGGACTTACCAAGAGACCCAGTACTTC
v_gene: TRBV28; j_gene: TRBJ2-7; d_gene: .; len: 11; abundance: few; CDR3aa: CASSVSYEQYF; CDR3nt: TGTGCCAGCAGTGTCTCCTACGAGCAGTACTTC
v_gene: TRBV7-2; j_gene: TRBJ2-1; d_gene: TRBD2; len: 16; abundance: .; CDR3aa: CASSLRGLAGPNEQFF; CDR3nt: TGTGCCAGCAGCTTGAGGGGACTAGCGGGACCAAATGAGCAGTTCTTC
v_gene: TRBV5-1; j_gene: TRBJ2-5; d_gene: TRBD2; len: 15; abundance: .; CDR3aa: CASSLQRGPQETQYF; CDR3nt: TGCGCCAGCAGCTTGCAGCGGGGACCTCAAGAGACCCAGTACTTC
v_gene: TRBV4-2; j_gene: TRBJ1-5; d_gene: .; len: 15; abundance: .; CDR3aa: CASSPQWGVGQPQHF; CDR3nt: TGTGCCAGCAGCCCCCAGTGGGGGGTAGGGCAGCCCCAGCATTTT
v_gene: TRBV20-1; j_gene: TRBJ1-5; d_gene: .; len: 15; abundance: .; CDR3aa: CSASGGGAANQPQHF; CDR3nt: TGCAGTGCTAGTGGGGGGGGCGCAGCCAATCAGCCCCAGCATTTT